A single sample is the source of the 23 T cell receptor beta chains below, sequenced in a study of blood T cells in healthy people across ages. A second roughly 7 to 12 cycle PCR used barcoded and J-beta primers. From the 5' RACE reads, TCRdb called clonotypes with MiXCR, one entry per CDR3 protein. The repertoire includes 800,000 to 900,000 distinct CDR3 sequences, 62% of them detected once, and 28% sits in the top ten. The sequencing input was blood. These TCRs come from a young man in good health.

CDR3 sequence (DNA): TGTGCCAGCACCGTGACAGCGAAAAACATTCAGTACTTC. This sequence encodes CASTVTAKNIQYF. The chain combines TRBV5-6 with TRBJ2-4; the D gene is possibly TRBD1 (5 bases). This CDR3 has 13 residues. The V and J ends lost 6 bases and 4 bases respectively, with 11 bases between them. The germline gives CDR1 SGHDT, CDR2 YYEEEE.

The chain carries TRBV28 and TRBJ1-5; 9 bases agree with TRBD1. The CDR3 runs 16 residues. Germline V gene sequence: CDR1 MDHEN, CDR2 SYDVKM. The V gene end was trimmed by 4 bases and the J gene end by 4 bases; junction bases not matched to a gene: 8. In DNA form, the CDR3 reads TGTGCCAGCAGTTCCGTTGGACAGGGGAGAAATCAGCCCCAGCATTTT. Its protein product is CASSSVGQGRNQPQHF.

CDR3 amino acids: CASRRLAGATGELFF. As DNA, the CDR3 is TGTGCCAGCAGACGACTAGCGGGGGCCACCGGGGAGCTGTTTTTT. The chain couples TRBV2 to TRBJ2-2; TRBD2 aligns across 12 bases. After removal of 6 bases from V and 4 bases from J, the junction contained 3 bases not matched to a gene. The CDR3 runs to 15 residues. Germline-derived CDR1 and CDR2 are SNHLY and FYNNEI.

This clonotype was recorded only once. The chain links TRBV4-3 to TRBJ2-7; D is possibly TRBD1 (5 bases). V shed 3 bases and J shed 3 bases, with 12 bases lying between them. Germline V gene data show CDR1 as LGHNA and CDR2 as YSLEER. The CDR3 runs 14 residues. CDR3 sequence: CASSHSHDSYEQYF. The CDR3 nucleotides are TGCGCCAGCAGCCACTCGCACGACAGCTACGAGCAGTACTTC.

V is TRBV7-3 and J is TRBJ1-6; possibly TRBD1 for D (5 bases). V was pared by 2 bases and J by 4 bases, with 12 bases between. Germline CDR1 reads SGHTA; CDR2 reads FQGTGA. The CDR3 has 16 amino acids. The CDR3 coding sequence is TGTGCCAGCAGCTTACAAGGGGCCAGGTATAATTCACCCCTCCACTTT. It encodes CASSLQGARYNSPLHF.

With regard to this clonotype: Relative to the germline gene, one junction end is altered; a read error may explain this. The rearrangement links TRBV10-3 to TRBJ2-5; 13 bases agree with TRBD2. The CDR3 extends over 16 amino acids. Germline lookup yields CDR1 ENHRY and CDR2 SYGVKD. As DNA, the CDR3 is TGTGTCATCAGTGGGACTAGCGGGGAGATACAAGAGACCCAGTACTTC. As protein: CVISGTSGEIQETQYF.

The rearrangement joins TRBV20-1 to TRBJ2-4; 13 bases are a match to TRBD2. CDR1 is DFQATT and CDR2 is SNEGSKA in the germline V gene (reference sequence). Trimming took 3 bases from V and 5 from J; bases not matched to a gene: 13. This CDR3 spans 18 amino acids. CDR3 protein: CSASLGTSGIIPQNIQYF. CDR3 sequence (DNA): TGCAGTGCTAGCTTGGGGACTAGCGGGATAATACCCCAAAACATTCAGTACTTC.

As DNA, the CDR3 is TGTGCCAGCAGCCCGGGGGAGGTGGAGGAAAAACTGTTTTTT. This encodes CASSPGEVEEKLFF. The chain recombines TRBV9 with TRBJ1-4; TRBD1 is a possible D gene (5 bases). V dropped 4 bases and J dropped 8 bases, with 15 bases sitting between them. Germline assignment: CDR1 SGDLS and CDR2 YYNGEE. This CDR3 has 14 residues. The whole variable domain, remainder taken from reference TRBV9 and TRBJ1-4, is DSGVTQTPKHLITATGQRVTLRCSPRSGDLSVYWYQQSLDQGLQFLIQYYNGEERAKGNILERFSAQQFPDLHSELNLSSLELGDSALYFCASSPGEVEEKLFFGSGTQLSVL.

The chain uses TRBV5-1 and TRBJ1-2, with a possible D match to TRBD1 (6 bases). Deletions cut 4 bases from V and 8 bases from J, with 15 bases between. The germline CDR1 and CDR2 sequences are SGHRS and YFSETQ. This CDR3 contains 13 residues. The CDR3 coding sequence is TGCGCCAGCAGCCCTCCCGGGGGCACGGGCTACACCTTC. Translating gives CASSPPGGTGYTF.

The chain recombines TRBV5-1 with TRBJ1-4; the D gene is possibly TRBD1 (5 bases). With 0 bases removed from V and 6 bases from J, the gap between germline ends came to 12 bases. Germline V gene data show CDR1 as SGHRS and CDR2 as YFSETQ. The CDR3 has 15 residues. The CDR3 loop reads CASSLAGGSDEKLFF. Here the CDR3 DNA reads TGCGCCAGCAGCTTGGCCGGGGGATCGGATGAAAAACTGTTTTTT.

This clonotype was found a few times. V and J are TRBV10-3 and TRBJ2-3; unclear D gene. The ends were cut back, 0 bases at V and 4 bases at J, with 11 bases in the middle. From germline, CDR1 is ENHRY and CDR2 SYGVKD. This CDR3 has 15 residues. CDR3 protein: CAISESEREADTQYF. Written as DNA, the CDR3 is TGTGCCATCAGTGAGTCTGAAAGGGAAGCAGATACGCAGTATTTT.

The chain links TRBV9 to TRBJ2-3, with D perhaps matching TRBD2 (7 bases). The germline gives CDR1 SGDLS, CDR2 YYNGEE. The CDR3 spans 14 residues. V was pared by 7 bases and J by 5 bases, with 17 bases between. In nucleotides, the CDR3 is TGTGCCAGCTCTGGAGGGGGGGTGGGAGATACGCAGTATTTT. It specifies CASSGGGVGDTQYF. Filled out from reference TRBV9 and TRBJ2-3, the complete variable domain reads DSGVTQTPKHLITATGQRVTLRCSPRSGDLSVYWYQQSLDQGLQFLIQYYNGEERAKGNILERFSAQQFPDLHSELNLSSLELGDSALYFCASSGGGVGDTQYFGPGTRLTVL.

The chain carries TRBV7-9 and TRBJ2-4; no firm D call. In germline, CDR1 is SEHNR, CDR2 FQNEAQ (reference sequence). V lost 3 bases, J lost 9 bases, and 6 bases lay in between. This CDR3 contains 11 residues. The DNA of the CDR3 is TGTGCCAGCAGCTTGGTCAGCATTCAGTACTTC. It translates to CASSLVSIQYF.

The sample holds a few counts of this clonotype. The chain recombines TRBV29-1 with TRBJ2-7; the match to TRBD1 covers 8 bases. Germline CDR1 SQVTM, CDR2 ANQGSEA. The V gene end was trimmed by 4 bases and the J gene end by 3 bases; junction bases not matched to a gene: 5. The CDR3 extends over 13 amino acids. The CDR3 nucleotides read TGCAGCGTTGTGACAGGGGCTGACTACGAGCAGTACTTC. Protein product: CSVVTGADYEQYF.

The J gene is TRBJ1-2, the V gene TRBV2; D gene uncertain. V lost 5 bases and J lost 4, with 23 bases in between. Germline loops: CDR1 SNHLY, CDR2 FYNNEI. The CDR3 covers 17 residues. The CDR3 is CASSFSSGSPTFYGYTF. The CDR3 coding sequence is TGTGCCAGCAGTTTTAGTAGCGGTTCCCCTACTTTCTATGGCTACACCTTC.

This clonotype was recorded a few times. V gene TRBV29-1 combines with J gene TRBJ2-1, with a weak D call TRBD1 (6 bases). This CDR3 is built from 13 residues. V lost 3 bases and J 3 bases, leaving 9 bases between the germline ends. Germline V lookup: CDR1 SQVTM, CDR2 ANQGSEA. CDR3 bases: TGCAGCGTTGAGCCAGGGGACTACAATGAGCAGTTCTTC. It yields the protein CSVEPGDYNEQFF.

The CDR3 spells CSAREERQYHSGYTF. The CDR3 DNA sequence: TGCAGTGCTAGAGAGGAGAGACAGTATCACTCTGGCTACACCTTC. The V and J genes are TRBV20-1 and TRBJ1-2; maybe TRBD1 (5 bases). Looked up from germline, CDR1 is DFQATT and CDR2 is SNEGSKA (reference sequence). The germline V and J ends were trimmed by 0 bases and 7 bases, with 18 bases remaining between them. The CDR3 loop spans 15 amino acids.

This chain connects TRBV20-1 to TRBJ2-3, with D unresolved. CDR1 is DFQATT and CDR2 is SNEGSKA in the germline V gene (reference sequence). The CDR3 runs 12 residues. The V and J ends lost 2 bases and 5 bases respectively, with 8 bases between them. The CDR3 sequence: CSARRSLDTQYF. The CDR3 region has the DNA TGCAGTGCTAGACGTAGCCTAGATACGCAGTATTTT.

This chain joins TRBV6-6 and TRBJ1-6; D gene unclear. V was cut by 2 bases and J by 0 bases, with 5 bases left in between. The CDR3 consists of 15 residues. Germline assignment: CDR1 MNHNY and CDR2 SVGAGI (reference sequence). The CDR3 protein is CASSYEISYNSPLHF. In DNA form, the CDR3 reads TGTGCCAGCAGTTACGAGATCTCCTATAATTCACCCCTCCACTTT.

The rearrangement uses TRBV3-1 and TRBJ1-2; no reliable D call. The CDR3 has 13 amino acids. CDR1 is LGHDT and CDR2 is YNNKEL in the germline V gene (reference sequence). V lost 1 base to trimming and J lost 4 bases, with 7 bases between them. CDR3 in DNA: TGTGCCAGCAGCCAAGGGGCGACCTATGGCTACACCTTC. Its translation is CASSQGATYGYTF.

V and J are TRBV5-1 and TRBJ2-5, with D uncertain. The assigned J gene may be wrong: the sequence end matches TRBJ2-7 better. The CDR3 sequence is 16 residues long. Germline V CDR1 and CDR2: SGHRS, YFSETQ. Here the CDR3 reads CASSLARVPPGREQYF. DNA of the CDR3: TGCGCCAGCAGCTTGGCCCGGGTACCACCCGGACGCGAGCAGTACTTC.

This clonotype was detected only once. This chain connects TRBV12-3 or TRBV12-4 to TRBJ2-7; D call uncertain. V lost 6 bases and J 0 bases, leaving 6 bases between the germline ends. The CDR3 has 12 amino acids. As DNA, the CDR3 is TGTGCCAGCAGAAGACTCTCCTACGAGCAGTACTTC. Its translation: CASRRLSYEQYF.

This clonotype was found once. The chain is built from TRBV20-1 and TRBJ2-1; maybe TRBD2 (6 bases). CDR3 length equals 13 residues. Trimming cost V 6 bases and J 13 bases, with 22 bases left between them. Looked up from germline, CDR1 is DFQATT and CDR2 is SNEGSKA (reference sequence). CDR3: CSAPTLATEDQFF. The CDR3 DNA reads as TGCAGTGCCCCGACGCTAGCGACAGAAGACCAGTTCTTC.